Listed below are T cell receptor beta chains from one sample, sequenced in a study of cytomegalovirus exposure and HLA in healthy donors. The table came from immunoSEQ multiplex PCR; TCRdb's copy has only in-frame clones and leaves some out. The ten most abundant clones cover less than 1.5% of a sample with approximately 80,000 clones. Material for sequencing was PBMCs. Receptors were obtained from a woman aged 30 to 39 in good health and CMV-seronegative. CDR3s include the opening cysteine and the closing phenylalanine or tryptophan. The D gene is left open where the match is weak.

D gene	J gene	V gene	CDR3 DNA	CDR3 protein
-	TRBJ1-2	TRBV5-1	TGCGCCAGCAGCTTGTCGGGTTATGGCTACACCTTC	CASSLSGYGYTF
-	TRBJ1-4	TRBV30	TGTGCCGGGAGTCTTCCAGGGGCATCTAATGAAAAACTGTTTTTT	CAGSLPGASNEKLFF
-	TRBJ2-5	TRBV18	TGTGCCAGCTCACCCTCCGCGGTTTCCCAAGAGACCCAGTACTTC	CASSPSAVSQETQYF
TRBD2	TRBJ2-2	TRBV5-1	TGCGCCAGCAGCTTGGCAGGGAGGGCCGGGGAGCTGTTTTTT	CASSLAGRAGELFF
-	TRBJ2-1	TRBV11-2	TGTGCCAGCAGCTTAGATCAGGAGCAGTTCTTC	CASSLDQEQFF
-	TRBJ2-7	TRBV18	TGTGCCAGCTCCGACTACACGAAGTCCTACGAGCAGTACTTC	CASSDYTKSYEQYF
-	TRBJ1-5	TRBV2	TGTGCCAGCAGTTTTACCACAGGGATAGGTCAGCCCCAGCATTTT	CASSFTTGIGQPQHF
TRBD2	TRBJ2-2	TRBV19	TGTGCCAGTACGAAGGGAGAAGTAGCGGGAGGTAGAACCGGGGAGCTGTTTTTT	CASTKGEVAGGRTGELFF
TRBD1	TRBJ1-1	TRBV19	TGTGCCAGTAGTACCGGACAGGGGCGAACTGAAGCTTTCTTT	CASSTGQGRTEAFF
-	TRBJ1-1	TRBV7-9	TGTGCCAGCAGCTCCCCAGCGGGGGGGAGGACTGAAGCTTTCTTT	CASSSPAGGRTEAFF
TRBD2	TRBJ2-6	TRBV30	TGTGCCTGGAGGCGGGGGGCTGCGACCTCTGGGGCCAACGTCCTGACTTTC	CAWRRGAATSGANVLTF
TRBD1	TRBJ1-6	TRBV5-1	TGCGCCAGCAGCTTGACGACAGGGAGGAATTCACCCCTCCACTTT	CASSLTTGRNSPLHF
TRBD2	TRBJ2-7	TRBV30	TGTGCCTGGAATAAAGCGGGGGGGCTATACGAGCAGTACTTC	CAWNKAGGLYEQYF
-	TRBJ1-1	TRBV7-9	TGTGCCAGCAGCCCCGTGGGGGGAATGACTGAAGCTTTCTTT	CASSPVGGMTEAFF
TRBD1	TRBJ1-1	TRBV6-5	TGTGCCAGCGGACAGGGTGAAGCTTTCTTT	CASGQGEAFF
TRBD1	TRBJ2-7	TRBV30	TGTGCCTGGGAGCGGGACAGGGGTAGCTACGAGCAGTACTTC	CAWERDRGSYEQYF
-	TRBJ1-1	TRBV6-1	TGTGCCAGCAGTGAAGCGAGAAGAGCGAACACTGAAGCTTTCTTT	CASSEARRANTEAFF
-	TRBJ1-5	TRBV5-6	TGTGCCAGCAGCTTGGTAGGGGATCAGCCCCAGCATTTT	CASSLVGDQPQHF
TRBD1	TRBJ1-2	TRBV7-9	TGTGCCAGCAGCTTAGGAGACTCGGGGACAGTCTATGGCTACACCTTC	CASSLGDSGTVYGYTF
TRBD1	TRBJ1-5	TRBV6-1	TGTGCCAGCAGTGAACTGGGACAGGGGGCAAGTCAGCCCCAGCATTTT	CASSELGQGASQPQHF
-	TRBJ1-1	TRBV5-1	TGCGCCAGCAGCTTGCAGGGGAACACTGAAGCTTTCTTT	CASSLQGNTEAFF
TRBD2	TRBJ2-1	TRBV25-1	TGTGCCACCGAACGGTCTAGCGGGATCTATGGGTACAATGAGCAGTTCTTC	CATERSSGIYGYNEQFF
TRBD2	TRBJ2-3	TRBV6-5	TGTGCCAGCAGGGAGGCTAGCGGGAGTTCGGATACGCAGTATTTT	CASREASGSSDTQYF
TRBD1	TRBJ1-2	TRBV9	TGTGCCAGCAGCGCTAATACAGGGGTTTATGGCTACACCTTC	CASSANTGVYGYTF
TRBD1	TRBJ2-5	TRBV7-9	TGTGCCAGCAGCTTAGGCCCAGGGGGCGCAGAGACCCAGTACTTC	CASSLGPGGAETQYF
TRBD2	TRBJ2-1	TRBV19	TGTGCCAGTACACCTTACCCTTTGGGGAGGGCGAACAATGAGCAGTTCTTC	CASTPYPLGRANNEQFF
-	TRBJ2-7	TRBV5-1	TGCGCCAGCAGCTTGGACTCAGGGGTCGGCGAGCAGTACTTC	CASSLDSGVGEQYF
-	TRBJ1-1	TRBV18	TGTGCCAGCTCACGCACAGAACACACTGAAGCTTTCTTT	CASSRTEHTEAFF
-	TRBJ1-1	TRBV5-1	TGCGCCAGCAGCAGCGGGACGGGATTAATAGAGGCTTTCTTT	CASSSGTGLIEAFF
-	TRBJ1-1	TRBV5-6	TGTGCCAGCAGCTTGGGTGCAGGCTACACTGAAGCTTTCTTT	CASSLGAGYTEAFF
-	TRBJ1-3	TRBV19	TGTGCCAGTAGTACTGACAGGATTGGAAACACCATATATTTT	CASSTDRIGNTIYF
TRBD1	TRBJ2-7	TRBV5-1	TGCGCCAGCAGCTTGGTTGGACAGGGATCCGAGCAGTACTTC	CASSLVGQGSEQYF
-	TRBJ2-1	TRBV7-6	TGTGCCAGCAGCTTAGGGTTATCCAGGGATGAGCAGTTCTTC	CASSLGLSRDEQFF
-	TRBJ2-1	TRBV15	TGTGCCACCAGCAGCGAACAGGCGTTGGACTACAATGAGCAGTTCTTC	CATSSEQALDYNEQFF
TRBD1	TRBJ2-7	TRBV6-5	TGTGCCAGCAGTTACCTCGGACAGGGGGGGGCCTACGAGCAGTACTTC	CASSYLGQGGAYEQYF
TRBD1	TRBJ1-4	TRBV30	TGTGCCTGGGACCCCAACAGGGGGGGGGCTAATGAAAAACTGTTTTTT	CAWDPNRGGANEKLFF
TRBD2	TRBJ2-1	TRBV7-8	TGTGCCAGCAGCTTACTAGCGGGGAGGGATGAGCAGTTCTTC	CASSLLAGRDEQFF
-	TRBJ1-1	TRBV20-1	TGCAGTGCTAGATCCGGGATTGAAGCTTTCTTT	CSARSGIEAFF
-	TRBJ1-1	TRBV6-1	TGTGCCAGCAGCCCATATGGGCAGACGAACACTGAAGCTTTCTTT	CASSPYGQTNTEAFF
TRBD1	TRBJ2-2	TRBV12-5	TGTGCTAGTGGCCCCGGGACAGGGAACACCGGGGAGCTGTTTTTT	CASGPGTGNTGELFF
TRBD1	TRBJ2-3	TRBV25-1	TGTGCCAGCATGGGACAGACTAGCACAGATACGCAGTATTTT	CASMGQTSTDTQYF
-	TRBJ1-1	TRBV5-6	TGTGCCAGCAGCTCCCTTGCGGGGGAGGCTTTCTTT	CASSSLAGEAFF
-	TRBJ2-3	TRBV7-9	TGTGCCAGCAGCCGGAGCGTCTCTGGCACAGATACGCAGTATTTT	CASSRSVSGTDTQYF
TRBD1	TRBJ2-5	TRBV7-7	TGTGCCAGCAGCTTGGGACAGGGGGAGACCCAGTACTTC	CASSLGQGETQYF
TRBD2	TRBJ2-7	TRBV4-1	TGCGCCAGCAGCCAATCTCTAGCGGGAGGCTACGAGCAGTACTTC	CASSQSLAGGYEQYF